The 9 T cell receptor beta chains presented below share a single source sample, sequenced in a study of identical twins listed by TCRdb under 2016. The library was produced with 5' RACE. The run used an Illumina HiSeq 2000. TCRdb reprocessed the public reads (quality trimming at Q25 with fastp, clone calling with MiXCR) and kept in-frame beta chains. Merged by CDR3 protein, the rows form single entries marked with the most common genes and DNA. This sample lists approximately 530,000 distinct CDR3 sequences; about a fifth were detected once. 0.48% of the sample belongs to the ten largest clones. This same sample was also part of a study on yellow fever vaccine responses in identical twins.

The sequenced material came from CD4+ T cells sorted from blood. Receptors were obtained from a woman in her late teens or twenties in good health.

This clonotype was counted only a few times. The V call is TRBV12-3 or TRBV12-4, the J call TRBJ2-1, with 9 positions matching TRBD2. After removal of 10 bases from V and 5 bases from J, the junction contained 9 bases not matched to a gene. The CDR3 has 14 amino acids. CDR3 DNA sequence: TGTGCCAACACGACTAGCGGAGAGAACAATGAGCAGTTCTTC. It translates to CANTTSGENNEQFF.

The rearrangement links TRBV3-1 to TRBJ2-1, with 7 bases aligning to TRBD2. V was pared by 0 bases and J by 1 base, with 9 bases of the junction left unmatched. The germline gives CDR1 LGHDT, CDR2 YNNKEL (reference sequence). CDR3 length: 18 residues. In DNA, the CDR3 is TGTGCCAGCAGCCAAGAAGTGAGGTCTAGCGGATCCTACAATGAGCAGTTCTTC. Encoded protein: CASSQEVRSSGSYNEQFF.

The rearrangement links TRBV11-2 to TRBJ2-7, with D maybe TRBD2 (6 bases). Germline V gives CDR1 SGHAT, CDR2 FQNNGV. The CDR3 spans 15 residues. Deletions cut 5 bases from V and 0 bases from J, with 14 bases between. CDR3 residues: CASSTVAGSSYEQYV. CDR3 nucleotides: TGTGCCAGCAGCACGGTTGCGGGATCCTCCTACGAGCAGTACGTC.

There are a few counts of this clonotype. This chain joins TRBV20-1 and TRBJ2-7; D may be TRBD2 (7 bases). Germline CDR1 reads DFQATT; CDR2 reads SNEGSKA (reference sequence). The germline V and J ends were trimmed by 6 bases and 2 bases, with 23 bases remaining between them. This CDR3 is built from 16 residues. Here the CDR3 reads CSAARGGDVSAYEQYF. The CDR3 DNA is TGCAGTGCGGCAAGAGGGGGGGACGTTTCAGCCTACGAGCAGTACTTC.

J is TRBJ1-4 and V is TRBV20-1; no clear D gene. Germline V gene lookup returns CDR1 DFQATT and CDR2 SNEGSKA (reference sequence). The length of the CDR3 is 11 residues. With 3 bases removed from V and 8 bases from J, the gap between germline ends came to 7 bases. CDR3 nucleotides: TGCAGTGCTAGCTTTGACGAAAAACTGTTTTTT. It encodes CSASFDEKLFF.

In nucleotides, the CDR3 is TGTGCCAGCAGTCGCCGACAGGAGGGAAACATTCAGTACTTC. Encoded protein: CASSRRQEGNIQYF. The V gene is TRBV27, the J gene TRBJ2-4; the D gene could be TRBD1 or TRBD2 (6 bases each). The V gene's germline CDR1 is MNHEY and CDR2 SMNVEV (reference sequence). Trimming removed 5 bases at V and 6 bases at J, with 14 bases between. The CDR3 runs to 14 residues.

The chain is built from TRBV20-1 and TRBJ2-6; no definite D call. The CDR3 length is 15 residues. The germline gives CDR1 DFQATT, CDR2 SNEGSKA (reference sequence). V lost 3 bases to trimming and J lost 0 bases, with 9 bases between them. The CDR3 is CSASLALSGANVLTF. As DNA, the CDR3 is TGCAGTGCTAGCTTAGCCCTCTCTGGGGCCAACGTCCTGACTTTC.

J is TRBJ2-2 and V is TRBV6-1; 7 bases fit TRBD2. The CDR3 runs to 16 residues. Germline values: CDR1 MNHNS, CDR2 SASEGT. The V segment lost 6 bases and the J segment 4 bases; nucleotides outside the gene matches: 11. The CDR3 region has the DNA TGTGCCAGCAGCCTAACTAGCGCCCCGGTCACCGGGGAGCTGTTTTTT. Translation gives CASSLTSAPVTGELFF.

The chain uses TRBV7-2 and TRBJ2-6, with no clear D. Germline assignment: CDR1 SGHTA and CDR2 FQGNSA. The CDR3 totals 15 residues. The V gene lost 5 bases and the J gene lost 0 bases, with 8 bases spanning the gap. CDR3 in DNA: TGTGCCAGCAGCACATGGGGCTCTGGGGCCAACGTCCTGACTTTC. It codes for CASSTWGSGANVLTF.